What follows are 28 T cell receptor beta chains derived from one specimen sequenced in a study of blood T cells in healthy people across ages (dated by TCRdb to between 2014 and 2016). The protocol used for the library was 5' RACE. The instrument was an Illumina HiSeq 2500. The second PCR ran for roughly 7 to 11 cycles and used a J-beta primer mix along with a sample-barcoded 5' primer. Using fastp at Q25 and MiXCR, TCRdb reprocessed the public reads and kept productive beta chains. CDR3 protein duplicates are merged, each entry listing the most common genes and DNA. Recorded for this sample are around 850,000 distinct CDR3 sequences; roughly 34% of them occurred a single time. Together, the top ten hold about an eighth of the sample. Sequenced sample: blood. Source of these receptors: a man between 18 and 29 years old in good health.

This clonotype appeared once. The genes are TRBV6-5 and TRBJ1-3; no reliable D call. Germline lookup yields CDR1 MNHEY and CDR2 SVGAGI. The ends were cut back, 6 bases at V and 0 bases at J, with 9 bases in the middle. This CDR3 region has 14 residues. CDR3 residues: CASRTQDSGNTIYF. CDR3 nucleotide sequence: TGTGCCAGCAGAACCCAAGACTCTGGAAACACCATATATTTT.

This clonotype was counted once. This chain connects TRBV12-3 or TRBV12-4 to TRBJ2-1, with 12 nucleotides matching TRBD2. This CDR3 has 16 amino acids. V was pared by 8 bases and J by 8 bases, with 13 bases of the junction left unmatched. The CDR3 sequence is CASQASGGVDWYEQFF. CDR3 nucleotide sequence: TGTGCCAGCCAGGCTAGCGGGGGGGTAGATTGGTATGAGCAGTTCTTC.

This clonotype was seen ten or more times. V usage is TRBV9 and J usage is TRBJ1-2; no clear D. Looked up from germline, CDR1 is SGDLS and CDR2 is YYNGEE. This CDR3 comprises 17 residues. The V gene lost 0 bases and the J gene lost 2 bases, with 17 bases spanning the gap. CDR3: CASSVVEVVLGNYGYTF. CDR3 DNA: TGTGCCAGCAGCGTAGTCGAAGTGGTCCTAGGGAACTATGGCTACACCTTC.

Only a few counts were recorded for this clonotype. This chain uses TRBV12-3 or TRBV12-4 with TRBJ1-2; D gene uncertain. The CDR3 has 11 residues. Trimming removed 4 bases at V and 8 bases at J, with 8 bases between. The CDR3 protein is CASSSGLGYTF. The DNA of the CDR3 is TGTGCCAGCAGTTCCGGGTTGGGCTACACCTTC.

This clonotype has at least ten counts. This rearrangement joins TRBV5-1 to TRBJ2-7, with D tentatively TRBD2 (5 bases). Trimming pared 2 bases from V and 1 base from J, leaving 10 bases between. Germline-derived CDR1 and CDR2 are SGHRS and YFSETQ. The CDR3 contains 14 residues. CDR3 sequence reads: CASSLTTGSYEQYF. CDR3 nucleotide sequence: TGCGCCAGCAGCTTAACGACGGGGTCCTACGAGCAGTACTTC.

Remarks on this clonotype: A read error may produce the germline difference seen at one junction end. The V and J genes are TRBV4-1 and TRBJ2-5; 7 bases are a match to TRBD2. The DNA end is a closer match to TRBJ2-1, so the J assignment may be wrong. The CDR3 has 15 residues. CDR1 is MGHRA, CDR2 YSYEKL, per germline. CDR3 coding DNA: TGCGTCAGCAGCCAAGATTCTAGCGGCCAAGAGACCCAGTTCTTC. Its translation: CVSSQDSSGQETQFF.

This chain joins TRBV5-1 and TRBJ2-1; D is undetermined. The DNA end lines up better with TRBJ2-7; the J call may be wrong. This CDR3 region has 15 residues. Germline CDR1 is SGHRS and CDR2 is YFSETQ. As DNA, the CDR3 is TGCGCCAGCAGCGGAGCCACACAACTTTACAATGAGCAGTACTTC. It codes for CASSGATQLYNEQYF.

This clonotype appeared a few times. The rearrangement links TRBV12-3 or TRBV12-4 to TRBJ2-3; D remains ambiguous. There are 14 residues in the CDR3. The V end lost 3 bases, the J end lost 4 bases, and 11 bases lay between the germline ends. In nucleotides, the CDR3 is TGTGCCAGCAGTTTGGCTCGGAAGCCAGATACGCAGTATTTT. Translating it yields CASSLARKPDTQYF.

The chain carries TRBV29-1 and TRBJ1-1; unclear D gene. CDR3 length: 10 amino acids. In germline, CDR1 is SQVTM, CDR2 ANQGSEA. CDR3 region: CFPGNTEAFF. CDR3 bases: TGCTTTCCAGGGAACACTGAAGCTTTCTTT.

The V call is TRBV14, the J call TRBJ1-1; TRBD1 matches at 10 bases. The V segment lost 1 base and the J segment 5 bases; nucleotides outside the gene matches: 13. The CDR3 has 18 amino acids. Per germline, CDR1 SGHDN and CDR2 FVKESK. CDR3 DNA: TGTGCCAGCAGCCAAGTTCGAAGGACAGGGGGAGAAAAGACTGAAGCTTTCTTT. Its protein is CASSQVRRTGGEKTEAFF.

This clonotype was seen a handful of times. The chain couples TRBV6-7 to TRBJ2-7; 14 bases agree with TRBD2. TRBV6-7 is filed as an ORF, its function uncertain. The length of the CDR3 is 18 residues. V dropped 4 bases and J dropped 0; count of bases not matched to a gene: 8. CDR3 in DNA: TGTGCCAGCAGTTGGGGACTAGCGGGGGCCCACTTCTCCTACGAGCAGTACTTC. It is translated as CASSWGLAGAHFSYEQYF.

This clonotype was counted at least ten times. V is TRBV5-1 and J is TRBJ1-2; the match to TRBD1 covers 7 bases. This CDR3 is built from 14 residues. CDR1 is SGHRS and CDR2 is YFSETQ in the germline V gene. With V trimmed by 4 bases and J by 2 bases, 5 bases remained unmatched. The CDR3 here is CASSVMTGNYGYTF. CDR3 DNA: TGCGCCAGCAGCGTGATGACAGGGAACTATGGCTACACCTTC.

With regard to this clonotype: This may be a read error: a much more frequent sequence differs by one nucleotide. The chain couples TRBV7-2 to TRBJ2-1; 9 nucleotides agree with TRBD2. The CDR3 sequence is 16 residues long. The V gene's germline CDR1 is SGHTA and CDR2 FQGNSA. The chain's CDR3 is CVSSLVSGGTYNEQFF. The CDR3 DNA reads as TGTGTCAGCAGCTTAGTGAGCGGGGGGACGTACAATGAGCAGTTCTTC. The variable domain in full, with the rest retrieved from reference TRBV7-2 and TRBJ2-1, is GAGVSQSPSNKVTEKGKDVELRCDPISGHTALYWYRQSLGQGLEFLIYFQGNSAPDKSGLPSDRFSAERTGGSVSTLTIQRTQQEDSAVYLCVSSLVSGGTYNEQFFGPGTRLTVL.

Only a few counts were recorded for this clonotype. CDR3 sequence reads: CATSRDTSGVYEQYF. In nucleotides, the CDR3 is TGTGCCACCAGCAGAGATACTAGCGGGGTGTACGAGCAGTACTTC. The rearrangement links TRBV15 to TRBJ2-7; 10 bases fit TRBD2. With 0 bases clipped from V and 4 bases from J, the junction kept 3 bases outside the gene matches. The CDR3 totals 15 residues. Germline CDR1 reads LNHNV; CDR2 reads YYDKDF (reference sequence).

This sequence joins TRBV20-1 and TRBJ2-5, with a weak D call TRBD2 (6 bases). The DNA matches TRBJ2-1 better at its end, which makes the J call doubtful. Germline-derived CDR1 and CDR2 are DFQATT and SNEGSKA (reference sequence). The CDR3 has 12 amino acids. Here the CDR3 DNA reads TGCAGTGCTCGCGGGACCCAAGAGACCCAGTTCTTC. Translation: CSARGTQETQFF.

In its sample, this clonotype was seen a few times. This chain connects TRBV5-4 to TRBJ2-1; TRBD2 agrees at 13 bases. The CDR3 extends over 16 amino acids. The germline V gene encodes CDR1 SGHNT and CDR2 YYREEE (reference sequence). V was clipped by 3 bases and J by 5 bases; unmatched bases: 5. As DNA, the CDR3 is TGTGCCAGCAGCTCCAGAACTAGCGGGGGGGACAATGAGCAGTTCTTC. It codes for CASSSRTSGGDNEQFF.

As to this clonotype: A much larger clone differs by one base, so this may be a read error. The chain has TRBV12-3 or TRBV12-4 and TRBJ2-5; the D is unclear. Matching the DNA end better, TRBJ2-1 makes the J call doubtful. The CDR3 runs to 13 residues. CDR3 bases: TGTGCCAGCAGTCAGTACTTCCAAGAGACCCAGTTCTTC. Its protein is CASSQYFQETQFF.

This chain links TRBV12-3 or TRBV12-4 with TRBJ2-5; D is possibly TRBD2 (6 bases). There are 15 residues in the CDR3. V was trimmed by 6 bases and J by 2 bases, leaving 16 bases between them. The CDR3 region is CASRLSGTVQETQYF. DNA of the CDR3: TGTGCCAGCAGGCTTAGCGGCACGGTTCAAGAGACCCAGTACTTC.

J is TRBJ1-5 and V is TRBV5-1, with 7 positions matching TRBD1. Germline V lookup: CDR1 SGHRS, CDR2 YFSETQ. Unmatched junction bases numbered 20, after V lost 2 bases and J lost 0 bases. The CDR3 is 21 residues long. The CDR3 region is CASSLRRTGPSEGYSNQPQHF. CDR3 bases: TGCGCCAGCAGCTTACGTCGGACAGGACCGAGTGAAGGCTATAGCAATCAGCCCCAGCATTTT.

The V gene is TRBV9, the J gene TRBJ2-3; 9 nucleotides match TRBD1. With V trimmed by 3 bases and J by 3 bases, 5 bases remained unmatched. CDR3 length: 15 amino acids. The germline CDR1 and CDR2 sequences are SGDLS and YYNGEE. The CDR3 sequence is CASSALDRGTDTQYF. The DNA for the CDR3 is TGTGCCAGCAGCGCCCTTGACAGGGGGACAGATACGCAGTATTTT.

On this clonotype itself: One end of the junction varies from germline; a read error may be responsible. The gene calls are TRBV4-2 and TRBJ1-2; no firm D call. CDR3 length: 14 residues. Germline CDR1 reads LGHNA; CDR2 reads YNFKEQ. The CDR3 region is CTSSQDSLAYGYTF. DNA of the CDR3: TGTACCAGCAGCCAAGATAGCCTCGCCTATGGCTACACCTTC.

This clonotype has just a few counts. Written as DNA, the CDR3 is TGTGCCAGCAGTTCCCCCAGGGGTCGCAATGAGCAGTTCTTC. Protein: CASSSPRGRNEQFF. The V and J genes are TRBV6-2 or TRBV6-3 and TRBJ2-1, with D possibly TRBD1 on 6 matching bases. CDR1 is MNHEY, CDR2 SVGEGT, per germline. The CDR3 length is 14 residues. V was cut by 4 bases and J by 6 bases, with 13 bases left in between.

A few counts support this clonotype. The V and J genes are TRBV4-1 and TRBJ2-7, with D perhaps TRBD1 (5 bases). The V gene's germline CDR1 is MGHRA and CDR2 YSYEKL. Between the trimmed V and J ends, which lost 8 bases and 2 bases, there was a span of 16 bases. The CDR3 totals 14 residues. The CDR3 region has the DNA TGCGCCAGCGTAGGGGTAGGAAAAACCTACGAGCAGTACTTC. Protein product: CASVGVGKTYEQYF.

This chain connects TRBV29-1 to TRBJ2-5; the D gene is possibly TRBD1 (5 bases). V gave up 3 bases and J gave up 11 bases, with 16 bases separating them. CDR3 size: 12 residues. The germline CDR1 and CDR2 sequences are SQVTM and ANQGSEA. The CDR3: CSVENRYNEQYF. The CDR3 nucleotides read TGCAGCGTTGAGAACAGGTACAATGAGCAGTACTTC.

The CDR3 coding sequence is TGTGCCAGCTCACCACCTCTGAGCCCGTCCCATCAGCAGTTCTTC. This translates into CASSPPLSPSHQQFF. This sequence joins TRBV18 and TRBJ2-1, with D unresolved. Trimming left V 0 bases short and J 11 bases short, with 17 bases between. Germline loops: CDR1 KGHSH, CDR2 LQKENI. This CDR3 contains 15 residues.

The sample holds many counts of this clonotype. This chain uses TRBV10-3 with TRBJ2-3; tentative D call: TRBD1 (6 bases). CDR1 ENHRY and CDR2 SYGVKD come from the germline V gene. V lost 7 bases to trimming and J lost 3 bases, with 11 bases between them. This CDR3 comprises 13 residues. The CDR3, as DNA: TGTGCCATCAAAACAGGGCCGACAGATACGCAGTATTTT. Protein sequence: CAIKTGPTDTQYF.

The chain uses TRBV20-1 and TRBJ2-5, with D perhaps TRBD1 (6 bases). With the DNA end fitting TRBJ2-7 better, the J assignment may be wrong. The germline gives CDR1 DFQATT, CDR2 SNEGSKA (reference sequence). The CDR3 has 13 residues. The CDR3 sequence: CSAQRGYSNEQYF. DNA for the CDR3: TGCAGTGCTCAGAGGGGGTATTCGAACGAGCAGTACTTC.

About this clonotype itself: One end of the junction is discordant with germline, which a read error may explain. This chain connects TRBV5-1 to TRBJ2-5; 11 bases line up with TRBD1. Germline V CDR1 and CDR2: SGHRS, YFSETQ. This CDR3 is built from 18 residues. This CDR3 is CAGSLERTGGLLQETQYF. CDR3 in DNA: TGCGCCGGCAGCTTGGAAAGGACAGGGGGCCTATTGCAAGAGACCCAGTACTTC.